The next 11 T cell receptor beta chains were all read from a single sample in a study of OX40 agonist ivuxolimab in advanced cancers. Here immunoSEQ multiplex PCR was the method, and the copy in TCRdb shows in-frame clones only, minus some. The repertoire has approximately 94,000 clones, 80% to 95% of them found once; the top ten carry under 0.65%. Sample: CD4+ or CD8+ T cells sorted from blood, taken in a trial of the OX40 agonist ivuxolimab. The source is an adult with an advanced solid tumor such as melanoma, head and neck, liver or kidney cancer.

The V gene is TRBV7-9, the J gene TRBJ2-1, with TRBD2 matching 9 bases. The CDR3 sequence is 17 residues long. Germline CDR1 reads SEHNR; CDR2 reads FQNEAQ (reference sequence). The trim removed 1 base at V and 0 bases at J, leaving 4 bases unmatched. CDR3 bases: TGTGCCAGCAGCTTAGTGGGACTAGCCTTCTCCTACAATGAGCAGTTCTTC. This encodes CASSLVGLAFSYNEQFF. Combining the CDR3 with reference TRBV7-9 and TRBJ2-1 gives the whole variable domain DTGVSQNPRHKITKRGQNVTFRCDPISEHNRLYWYRQTLGQGPEFLTYFQNEAQLEKSRLLSDRFSAERPKGSFSTLEIQRTEQGDSAMYLCASSLVGLAFSYNEQFFGPGTRLTVL.

The J gene is TRBJ2-1, the V gene TRBV11-3, with D perhaps matching TRBD2 (5 bases). Germline assignment: CDR1 SGHNT and CDR2 YENEEA. The V end lost 8 bases, the J end lost 3 bases, and 11 bases lay between the germline ends. The CDR3 is made up of 13 amino acids. CDR3 sequence reads: CASRRGNYNEQFF. The CDR3 coding sequence is TGTGCCAGCCGACGAGGGAACTACAATGAGCAGTTCTTC. The complete variable domain, with remaining parts taken from reference TRBV11-3 and TRBJ2-1, reads EAGVVQSPRYKIIEKKQPVAFWCNPISGHNTLYWYLQNLGQGPELLIRYENEEAVDDSQLPKDRFSAERLKGVDSTLKIQPAELGDSAVYLCASRRGNYNEQFFGPGTRLTVL.

V gene TRBV28 combines with J gene TRBJ2-3, with TRBD2 as a possible D gene (6 bases). The CDR3 contains 14 residues. CDR1 is MDHEN, CDR2 SYDVKM, per germline. V was cut by 4 bases and J by 4 bases, with 12 bases left in between. The CDR3, as DNA: TGTGCCAGCAGTTCCGGGGGAGTCCCAGATACGCAGTATTTT. Protein product: CASSSGGVPDTQYF.

This clone came up a few times. The gene calls are TRBV5-4 and TRBJ1-2, with a tentative D call TRBD1 (6 bases). This CDR3 has 14 amino acids. CDR1 SGHNT and CDR2 YYREEE come from the germline V gene (reference sequence). V lost 3 bases, J lost 3 bases, and 12 bases lay in between. The CDR3 DNA follows: TGTGCCAGCAGCTGGGGACAACTTGACTATGGCTACACCTTC. This translates into CASSWGQLDYGYTF.

The chain uses TRBV11-3 and TRBJ1-1; D is undetermined. V was pared by 2 bases and J by 6 bases, with 13 bases between. Germline CDR1 and CDR2: SGHNT and YENEEA. CDR3 length: 14 amino acids. DNA for the CDR3: TGTGCCAGCAGCTTACGGACCCACCGATCTGAAGCTTTCTTT. Protein: CASSLRTHRSEAFF.

The V call is TRBV7-6, the J call TRBJ2-3; 9 bases align to TRBD2. CDR3 length: 16 amino acids. Germline-derived CDR1 and CDR2 are SGHVS and FNYEAQ. With 4 bases clipped from V and 0 bases from J, the junction kept 5 bases outside the gene matches. Here the CDR3 reads CASSSRLADSTDTQYF. DNA for the CDR3: TGTGCCAGCAGCTCGAGACTAGCGGACAGCACAGATACGCAGTATTTT.

J is TRBJ2-5 and V is TRBV7-2; D not certain. V gave up 0 bases and J gave up 5 bases, with 10 bases separating them. CDR1 and CDR2 (germline): SGHTA, FQGNSA. CDR3 length equals 14 residues. The CDR3 nucleotides are TGTGCCAGCAGCTTAGCGGGATCCGGTGAGACCCAGTACTTC. It specifies CASSLAGSGETQYF.

This clone came up once. The DNA of the CDR3 is TGTGCCAGCACTGCGGGAACCCTTAATGAAAAACTGTTTTTT. This encodes CASTAGTLNEKLFF. The chain couples TRBV25-1 to TRBJ1-4, with D uncertain. The CDR3 runs 14 residues. V was clipped by 7 bases and J by 4 bases, with 13 bases between them. Germline V gene lookup returns CDR1 MGHDK and CDR2 SYGVNS.

This chain uses TRBV2 with TRBJ2-1; possible D gene TRBD1, 5 bases. Germline loops: CDR1 SNHLY, CDR2 FYNNEI. V shed 7 bases and J shed 6 bases, with 13 bases lying between them. CDR3 length: 13 amino acids. The CDR3 is CASNYDRLNEQFF. In DNA, the CDR3 is TGTGCCAGCAATTATGACAGACTCAATGAGCAGTTCTTC.

This sequence joins TRBV19 and TRBJ2-3, with 14 bases that match TRBD2. V was clipped by 3 bases and J by 6 bases; unmatched bases: 2. The CDR3 has 15 residues. Looked up from germline, CDR1 is LNHDA and CDR2 is SQIVND (reference sequence). The CDR3 sequence: CASSMGLAGADTQYF. CDR3 DNA: TGTGCCAGTAGTATGGGACTAGCGGGAGCGGATACGCAGTATTTT.

The chain carries TRBV19 and TRBJ1-2; 10 bases agree with TRBD1. CDR3 size: 15 residues. Germline loops: CDR1 LNHDA, CDR2 SQIVND (reference sequence). V lost 4 bases to trimming and J lost 4 bases; unmatched junction nucleotides: 6. The DNA of the CDR3 is TGTGCCAGTAGTACGAGACAGGGGGCTGGCTATGGCTACACCTTC. Encoded protein: CASSTRQGAGYGYTF.